This TCR beta chain comes out of a study of T cell responses to AZD1222 COVID-19 vaccine. Study conclusions and caveats: At baseline, just six or seven AZD1222 recipients tested seropositive.

The germline V and J ends were trimmed by 5 bases and 0 bases, with 16 bases remaining between them. The CDR3 contains 17 residues. CDR1 is SNHLY, CDR2 FYNNEI, per germline. Concerning this clone itself: Its antigen is not identified.

The table came from immunoSEQ multiplex PCR; TCRdb's copy has only in-frame clones and leaves some out. The table shows over 75,000 clones, with 80% to 90% occurring only once. The rearrangement joins TRBV2 to TRBJ1-4; D is unresolved. The TCR originated in an adult in good health. Specimen: peripheral blood, collected on day 0 of AZD1222 vaccination. CDR3 loop: CASSSDWPRATNEKLFF. CDR3 sequence (DNA): TGTGCCAGCAGTTCCGATTGGCCACGCGCAACTAATGAAAAACTGTTTTTT.